Presented here are 15 T cell receptor beta chains from one specimen sequenced in a study of shared clonotypes between healthy human individuals. TCRdb's copy holds only in-frame clones and misses some; the assay was immunoSEQ multiplex PCR. The repertoire includes 2,500,000 or so clones, approximately 93% of them detected once, and 0.36% sits in the top ten. The sequenced material came from naive CD4+ T cells from PBMCs. Specified subset: CD45RA+ positively selected. The receptors stem from a man between 18 and 29 years old in good health. Some clones in this sample may be carry-over from other donors' samples.

This chain links TRBV10-3 with TRBJ2-7, with D perhaps TRBD1 (6 bases). V lost 4 bases and J 7 bases, leaving 14 bases between the germline ends. CDR1 and CDR2 (germline): ENHRY, SYGVKD. The CDR3 spans 13 residues. CDR3 residues: CAISVLGAREQYF. CDR3 in DNA: TGTGCCATCAGTGTTCTGGGGGCGAGGGAGCAGTACTTC.

Remarks on this clone: Other DNA sequences in this specimen translate into the identical CDR3. The chain uses TRBV27 and TRBJ1-5; D uncertain. The ends were cut back, 2 bases at V and 4 bases at J, with 6 bases in the middle. The germline V gene has CDR1 MNHEY and CDR2 SMNVEV (reference sequence). The CDR3 has 13 amino acids. The CDR3 DNA is TGTGCCAGCAGTTTAGTGGGAAATCAGCCCCAGCATTTT. This gives the protein CASSLVGNQPQHF.

This clone was seen once. The gene calls are TRBV28 and TRBJ1-2; D is uncertain. The CDR3 length is 11 residues. Germline V gene lookup returns CDR1 MDHEN and CDR2 SYDVKM. Trimming left V 6 bases short and J 8 bases short, with 10 bases between. CDR3 DNA sequence: TGTGCCAGCAGCTGGACGGGCGGCTACACCTTC. Encoded protein: CASSWTGGYTF.

The V and J genes are TRBV19 and TRBJ2-2, with TRBD1 matching 9 bases. The CDR3 is 15 residues long. The germline CDR1 and CDR2 sequences are LNHDA and SQIVND (reference sequence). J lost 6 bases, V lost 4 bases, and 6 bases had no gene match. The CDR3 region is CASSKVDRGSGELFF. The CDR3 coding sequence is TGTGCCAGTAGTAAAGTCGACAGGGGGTCCGGGGAGCTGTTTTTT.

Only one count was recorded for this clone. The V and J genes are TRBV30 and TRBJ2-7; 10 bases are a match to TRBD1. Per the germline V gene, CDR1 is GTSNPN and CDR2 is SVGIG (reference sequence). This CDR3 contains 14 residues. V shed 4 bases and J 4 bases; nucleotides not matched to a gene: 7. CDR3: CAWTRDRGLYEQYF. The CDR3 bases are TGTGCCTGGACTAGGGACAGGGGATTGTACGAGCAGTACTTC.

The CDR3 here is CASTLVVRLAGVNEQFF. The CDR3 DNA follows: TGCGCCAGCACCCTTGTGGTCCGACTAGCGGGAGTCAATGAGCAGTTCTTC. The chain is built from TRBV5-1 and TRBJ2-1; 12 nucleotides agree with TRBD2. Germline assignment: CDR1 SGHRS and CDR2 YFSETQ. The CDR3 extends over 17 amino acids. After removal of 6 bases from V and 6 bases from J, the junction contained 13 bases not matched to a gene.

The chain employs TRBV18 and TRBJ1-5; D perhaps matches TRBD1 (6 bases). Trimming pared 1 base from V and 7 bases from J, leaving 14 bases between. Per germline, CDR1 KGHSH and CDR2 LQKENI. This CDR3 contains 15 residues. The CDR3 bases are TGTGCCAGCTCACCACAGGGGGGGGACGGCCAGCCCCAGCATTTT. It codes for CASSPQGGDGQPQHF.

The J gene is TRBJ1-2, the V gene TRBV7-9; possible D gene TRBD1, 5 bases. V was trimmed by 5 bases and J by 2 bases, leaving 15 bases between them. This CDR3 comprises 15 residues. CDR1 is SEHNR and CDR2 is FQNEAQ in the germline V gene (reference sequence). Here the CDR3 DNA reads TGTGCCAGCAGCCCCCGCGGGGGAGTGAACTATGGCTACACCTTC. Amino acid sequence: CASSPRGGVNYGYTF. The entire variable domain, with the rest obtained from reference TRBV7-9 and TRBJ1-2, is as follows: DTGVSQNPRHKITKRGQNVTFRCDPISEHNRLYWYRQTLGQGPEFLTYFQNEAQLEKSRLLSDRFSAERPKGSFSTLEIQRTEQGDSAMYLCASSPRGGVNYGYTFGSGTRLTVV.

This chain joins TRBV9 and TRBJ1-2, with TRBD1 as a possible D gene (6 bases). CDR1 and CDR2 (germline): SGDLS, YYNGEE. V dropped 4 bases and J dropped 7 bases, with 17 bases sitting between them. The CDR3 has 14 amino acids. CDR3 bases: TGTGCCAGCAGCCCAAGTAGGGGGTATGGTGGCTACACCTTC. Translation: CASSPSRGYGGYTF. The variable domain in full, with the rest retrieved from reference TRBV9 and TRBJ1-2, is DSGVTQTPKHLITATGQRVTLRCSPRSGDLSVYWYQQSLDQGLQFLIQYYNGEERAKGNILERFSAQQFPDLHSELNLSSLELGDSALYFCASSPSRGYGGYTFGSGTRLTVV.

The V and J genes are TRBV5-8 and TRBJ2-7; D is tentatively TRBD1 or TRBD2 (5 bases each). In germline, CDR1 is SGHTS, CDR2 YDEGEE. The ends were cut back, 2 bases at V and 3 bases at J, with 15 bases in the middle. The CDR3 consists of 15 residues. The CDR3, as DNA: TGTGCCAGCAGCTTATCCCCGGGACGGGGCTACGAGCAGTACTTC. Translation gives CASSLSPGRGYEQYF.

V gene TRBV25-1 combines with J gene TRBJ2-5; 8 bases line up with TRBD1. The better agreement between TRBJ2-7 and the DNA end casts doubt on the J call. This CDR3 contains 11 residues. Germline lookup yields CDR1 MGHDK and CDR2 SYGVNS. The DNA of the CDR3 is TGTGCCGCAGGGGGCTTATACGAGCAGTACTTC. Protein: CAAGGLYEQYF.

V gene TRBV4-1 combines with J gene TRBJ2-7; 10 bases are a match to TRBD2. V lost 2 bases, J lost 6 bases, and 19 bases stayed unmatched. The V gene's germline CDR1 is MGHRA and CDR2 YSYEKL. The CDR3 is 19 residues long. CDR3 coding DNA: TGCGCCAGCAGCCAATGGCTAGTGGGCCGTGGGGTAGCGGGAGGCGAGCAGTACTTC. Its protein is CASSQWLVGRGVAGGEQYF.

The rearrangement links TRBV27 to TRBJ2-7, with a tentative D call TRBD1 (6 bases). Trimming shortened V by 3 bases and J by 2 bases, and 14 bases separated the two germline ends. Germline V gene data show CDR1 as MNHEY and CDR2 as SMNVEV (reference sequence). The CDR3 covers 15 residues. CDR3 residues: CASSLLGAGPYEQYF. As DNA, the CDR3 is TGTGCCAGCAGTTTGTTGGGGGCTGGACCCTACGAGCAGTACTTC.

With regard to this clone: One junction end does not reproduce the germline sequence, and a read error may be involved. The J gene is TRBJ2-1, the V gene TRBV7-3, with D perhaps TRBD2 (5 bases). Germline V lookup: CDR1 SGHTA, CDR2 FQGTGA. This CDR3 has 16 residues. The chain's CDR3 is CASSLTSIGGWGEQFF. The CDR3 DNA is TGTGCCAGCAGCCTAACGTCGATTGGAGGCTGGGGTGAGCAGTTCTTC.

V and J are TRBV7-8 and TRBJ1-5, with no clear D. V shed 1 base and J shed 6 bases, with 13 bases lying between them. This CDR3 has 15 residues. Germline CDR1 is SGHVS and CDR2 is FQNEAQ. The CDR3 DNA sequence: TGTGCCAGCAGCTTAGGCCGCGCCCCACGTCAGCCCCAGCATTTT. This encodes CASSLGRAPRQPQHF.